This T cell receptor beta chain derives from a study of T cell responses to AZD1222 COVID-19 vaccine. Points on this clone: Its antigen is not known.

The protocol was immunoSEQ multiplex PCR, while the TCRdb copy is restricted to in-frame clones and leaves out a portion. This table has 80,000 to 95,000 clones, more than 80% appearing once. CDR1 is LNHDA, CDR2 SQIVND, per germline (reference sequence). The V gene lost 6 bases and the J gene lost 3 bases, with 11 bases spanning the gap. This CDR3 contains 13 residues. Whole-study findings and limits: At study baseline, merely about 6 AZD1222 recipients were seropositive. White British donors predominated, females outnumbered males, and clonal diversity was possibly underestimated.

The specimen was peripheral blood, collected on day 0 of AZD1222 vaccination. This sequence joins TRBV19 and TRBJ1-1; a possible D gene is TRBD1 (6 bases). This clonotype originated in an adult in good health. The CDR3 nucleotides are TGTGCCAGTAGCGGGAGGGGGTACACTGAAGCTTTCTTT. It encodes CASSGRGYTEAFF.